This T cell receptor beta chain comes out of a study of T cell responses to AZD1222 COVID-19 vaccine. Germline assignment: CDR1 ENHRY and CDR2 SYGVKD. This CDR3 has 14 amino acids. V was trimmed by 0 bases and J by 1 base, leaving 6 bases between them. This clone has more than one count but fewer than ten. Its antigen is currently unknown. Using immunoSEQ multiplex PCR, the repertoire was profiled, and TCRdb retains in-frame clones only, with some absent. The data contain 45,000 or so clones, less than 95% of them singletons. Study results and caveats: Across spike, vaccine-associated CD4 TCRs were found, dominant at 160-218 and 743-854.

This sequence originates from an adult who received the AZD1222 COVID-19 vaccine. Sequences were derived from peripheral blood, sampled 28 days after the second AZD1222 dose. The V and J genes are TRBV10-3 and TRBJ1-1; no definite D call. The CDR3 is CAISESRGNTEAFF. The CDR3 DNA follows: TGTGCCATCAGTGAGTCGCGGGGGAACACTGAAGCTTTCTTT.